This TCR beta chain originates from a study of chemoradiotherapy in HPV16-positive cancers. Overall study: Candidate HPV-specific T-cell clones and common TCR motifs came from functional assays in two HPV16-positive patients. Notes on the study in general: Only a couple of HPV16-positive patients supplied the functional HPV-specificity definition. During treatment, candidate HPV-specific clones and E7-related motifs expanded in tumor. Better recurrence-free survival went with HPV-responsive T-cell expansion in HPV16-positive patients.

The germline V gene encodes CDR1 SGHVS and CDR2 FNYEAQ. V shed 1 base, J shed 6 bases, and the junction held 2 bases outside the gene matches. The CDR3 runs to 14 residues. As regards this clone: Its antigen is undetermined.

The assay was immunoSEQ multiplex PCR, and TCRdb's table has in-frame clones only and misses some. The data contain around 22,000 clones, approximately 92% of them singletons. This chain connects TRBV7-6 to TRBJ2-3; 9 nucleotides line up with TRBD1. This TCR was recovered from a human donor with HPV-associated anogenital cancer. Sequencing used blood, obtained from a patient who underwent chemoradiotherapy. The CDR3 sequence: CASSLDRGRDTQYF. The CDR3 bases are TGTGCCAGCAGCTTAGACAGGGGGCGGGATACGCAGTATTTT. The full variable domain, rest sourced from reference TRBV7-6 and TRBJ2-3, is GAGVSQSPRYKVTKRGQDVALRCDPISGHVSLYWYRQALGQGPEFLTYFNYEAQQDKSGLPNDRFSAERPEGSISTLTIQRTEQRDSAMYRCASSLDRGRDTQYFGPGTRLTVL.